This is a list of T cell receptor beta chains from one sample in a study of T cells in Graves' hyperthyroidism and ophthalmopathy. MiXCR was run by TCRdb on the multiplex PCR reads, yielding one entry per CDR3 protein. The sample carries over 500,000 distinct CDR3 sequences, 12% to 15% recorded once. The sample consisted of blood. These receptors were taken from a middle-aged woman with Graves' hyperthyroidism. The conserved cysteine and the conserved F or W are not part of the CDR3 here. D genes are given only for firm matches.

D gene,J gene,V gene,CDR3 protein
TRBD2,TRBJ2-1,TRBV27,ASSLIAGGPGNEQF
TRBD1,TRBJ1-5,TRBV5-1,ASSPGLQGSNQPQH
TRBD1,TRBJ1-2,TRBV19,ASTDRGGFGYT
TRBD1,TRBJ2-1,TRBV5-1,ASSPQGAQGNEQF
.,TRBJ2-2,TRBV28,ASRPLRQDGTGELF
TRBD2,TRBJ2-1,TRBV9,ASSDRAGAHNEQF
TRBD2,TRBJ2-5,TRBV3-1,ASSQDRAAGARETQY
.,TRBJ2-7,TRBV10-3,AISPSLQGFSYEQY
.,TRBJ1-3,TRBV9,ASSVEPRDGSGNTIY
.,TRBJ1-6,TRBV2,ASSEAVDSPLH
TRBD1,TRBJ1-3,TRBV7-2,ASSWGQGTGNTIY